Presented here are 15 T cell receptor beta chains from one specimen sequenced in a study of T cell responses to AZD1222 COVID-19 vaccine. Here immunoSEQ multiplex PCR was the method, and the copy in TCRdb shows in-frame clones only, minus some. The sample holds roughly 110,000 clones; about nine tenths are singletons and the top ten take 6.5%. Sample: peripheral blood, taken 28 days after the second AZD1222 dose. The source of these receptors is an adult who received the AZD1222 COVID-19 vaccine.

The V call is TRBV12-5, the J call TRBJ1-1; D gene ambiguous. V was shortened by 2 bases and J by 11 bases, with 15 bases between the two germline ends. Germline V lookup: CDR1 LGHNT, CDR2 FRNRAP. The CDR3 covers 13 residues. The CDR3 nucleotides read TGTGCTAGTGGTTTGACACAAACTAGTCGGGCTTTCTTT. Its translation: CASGLTQTSRAFF.

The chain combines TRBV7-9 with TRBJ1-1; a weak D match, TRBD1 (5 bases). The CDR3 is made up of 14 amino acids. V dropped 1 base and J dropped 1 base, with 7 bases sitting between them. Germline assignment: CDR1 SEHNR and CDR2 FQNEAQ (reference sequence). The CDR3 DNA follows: TGTGCCAGCAGCTTAGGACAGACGAACACTGAAGCTTTCTTT. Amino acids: CASSLGQTNTEAFF. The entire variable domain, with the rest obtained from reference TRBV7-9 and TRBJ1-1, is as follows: DTGVSQNPRHKITKRGQNVTFRCDPISEHNRLYWYRQTLGQGPEFLTYFQNEAQLEKSRLLSDRFSAERPKGSFSTLEIQRTEQGDSAMYLCASSLGQTNTEAFFGQGTRLTVV.

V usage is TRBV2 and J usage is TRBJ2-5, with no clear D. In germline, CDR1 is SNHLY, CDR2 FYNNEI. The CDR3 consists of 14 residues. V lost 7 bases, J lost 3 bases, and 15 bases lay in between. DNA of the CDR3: TGTGCCAGCATCGGTCCTACGTCGGAAGAGACCCAGTACTTC. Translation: CASIGPTSEETQYF.

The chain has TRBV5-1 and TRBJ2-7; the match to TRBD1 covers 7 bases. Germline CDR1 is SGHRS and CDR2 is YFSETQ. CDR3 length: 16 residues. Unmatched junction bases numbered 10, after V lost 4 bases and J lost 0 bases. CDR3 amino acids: CASSRRTGASSYEQYF. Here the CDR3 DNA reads TGCGCCAGCAGCCGGAGAACAGGGGCTTCCTCCTACGAGCAGTACTTC.

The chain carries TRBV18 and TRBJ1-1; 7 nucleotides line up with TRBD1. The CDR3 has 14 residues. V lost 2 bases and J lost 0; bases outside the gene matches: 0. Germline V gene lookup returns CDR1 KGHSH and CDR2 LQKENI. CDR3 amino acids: CASSPTGVNTEAFF. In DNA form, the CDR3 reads TGTGCCAGCTCACCAACAGGGGTGAACACTGAAGCTTTCTTT.

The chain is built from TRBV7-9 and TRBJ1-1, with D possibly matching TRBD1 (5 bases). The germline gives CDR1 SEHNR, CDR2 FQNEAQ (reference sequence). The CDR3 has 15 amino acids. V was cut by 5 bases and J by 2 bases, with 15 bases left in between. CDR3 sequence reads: CASSLRDGPNTEAFF. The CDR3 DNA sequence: TGTGCCAGCAGCCTAAGGGACGGACCAAACACTGAAGCTTTCTTT.

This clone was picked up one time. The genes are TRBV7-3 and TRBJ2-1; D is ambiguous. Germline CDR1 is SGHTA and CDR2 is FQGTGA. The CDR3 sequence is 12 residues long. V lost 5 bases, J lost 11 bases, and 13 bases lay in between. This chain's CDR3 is CASSPDTAQQFF. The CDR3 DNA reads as TGTGCCAGCAGCCCCGACACCGCTCAGCAGTTCTTC.

The CDR3 protein is CASSGTGKLQPQHF. The CDR3 nucleotides are TGTGCCAGCAGCGGGACAGGTAAACTTCAGCCCCAGCATTTT. The chain has TRBV6-5 and TRBJ1-5; 8 nucleotides match TRBD1. V shed 6 bases and J 6 bases; nucleotides not matched to a gene: 7. Germline CDR1 MNHEY, CDR2 SVGAGI. CDR3 length equals 14 residues.

CDR3 sequence (DNA): TGTGCCAGCAGCTTCGACAGGGCGGAAAAACTGTTTTTT. Its protein is CASSFDRAEKLFF. This rearrangement joins TRBV7-8 to TRBJ1-4; 7 bases map to TRBD1. The trim removed 3 bases at V and 8 bases at J, leaving 3 bases unmatched. The CDR3 length is 13 residues. The germline V gene has CDR1 SGHVS and CDR2 FQNEAQ.

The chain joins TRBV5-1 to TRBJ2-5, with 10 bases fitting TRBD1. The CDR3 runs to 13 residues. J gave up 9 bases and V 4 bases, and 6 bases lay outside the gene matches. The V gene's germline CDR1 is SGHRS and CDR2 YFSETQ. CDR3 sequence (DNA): TGCGCCAGCAGCATGGGACAGGGGTACGCCCAGTACTTC. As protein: CASSMGQGYAQYF.

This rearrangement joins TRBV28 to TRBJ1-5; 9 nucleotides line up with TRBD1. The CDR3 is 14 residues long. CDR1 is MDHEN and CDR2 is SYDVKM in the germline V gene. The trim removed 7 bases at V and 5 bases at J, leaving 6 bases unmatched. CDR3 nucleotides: TGTGCCAGCACCCTAGGACAGGGGTATCAGCCCCAGCATTTT. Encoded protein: CASTLGQGYQPQHF.

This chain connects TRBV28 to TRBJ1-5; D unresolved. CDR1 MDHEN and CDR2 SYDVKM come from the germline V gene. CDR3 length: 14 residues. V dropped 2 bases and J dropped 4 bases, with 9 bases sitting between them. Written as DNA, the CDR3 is TGTGCCAGCAGTTTAGCCGGACCGAATCAGCCCCAGCATTTT. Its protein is CASSLAGPNQPQHF.

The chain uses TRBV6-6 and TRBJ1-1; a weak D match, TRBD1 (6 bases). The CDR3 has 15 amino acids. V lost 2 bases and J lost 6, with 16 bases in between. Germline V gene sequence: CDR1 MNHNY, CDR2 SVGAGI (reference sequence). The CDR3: CASSYPVGGAAEAFF. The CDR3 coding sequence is TGTGCCAGCAGTTACCCAGTCGGGGGGGCCGCTGAAGCTTTCTTT.

The CDR3 sequence is CASSFGDTGFYEQYF. CDR3 nucleotides: TGTGCCAGCAGCTTTGGGGATACAGGGTTCTACGAGCAGTACTTC. The rearrangement joins TRBV5-6 to TRBJ2-7; a weak D match, TRBD1 (6 bases). CDR1 and CDR2 from the germline V gene are SGHDT and YYEEEE. V was shortened by 2 bases and J by 3 bases, with 15 bases between the two germline ends. The CDR3 has 15 amino acids.

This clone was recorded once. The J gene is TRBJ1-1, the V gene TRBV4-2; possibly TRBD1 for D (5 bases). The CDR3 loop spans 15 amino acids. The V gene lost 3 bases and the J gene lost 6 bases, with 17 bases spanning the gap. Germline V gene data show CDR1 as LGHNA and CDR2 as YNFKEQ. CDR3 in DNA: TGTGCCAGCAGCCAGCCGGAGAGGGGTCTGTCTGAAGCTTTCTTT. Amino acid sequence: CASSQPERGLSEAFF.